The TCR beta chain under discussion was sequenced for a study of blood T cell repertoires in COVID-19. In the authors' methods: It was from reference gene primer amplification that nucleated cell counts were estimated. Here immunoSEQ multiplex PCR was the method, and the copy in TCRdb shows in-frame clones only, minus some. For V, J and clone size, that table is used; D and trimming come from the DNA. Among about 250,000 clones listed, around nine tenths were seen once. This TCR came from a woman between 40 and 50 years old who had recovered from COVID-19. The sequenced sample consisted of peripheral blood.

The CDR3 is CASSPGGQRANYGYTF. The CDR3 DNA sequence: TGTGCCAGCAGCCCAGGGGGGCAGAGAGCTAACTATGGCTACACCTTC. The rearrangement uses TRBV7-9 and TRBJ1-2, with 7 nucleotides matching TRBD1. In germline, CDR1 is SEHNR, CDR2 FQNEAQ (reference sequence). The CDR3 is made up of 16 amino acids. V lost 5 bases, J lost 0 bases, and 9 bases stayed unmatched.